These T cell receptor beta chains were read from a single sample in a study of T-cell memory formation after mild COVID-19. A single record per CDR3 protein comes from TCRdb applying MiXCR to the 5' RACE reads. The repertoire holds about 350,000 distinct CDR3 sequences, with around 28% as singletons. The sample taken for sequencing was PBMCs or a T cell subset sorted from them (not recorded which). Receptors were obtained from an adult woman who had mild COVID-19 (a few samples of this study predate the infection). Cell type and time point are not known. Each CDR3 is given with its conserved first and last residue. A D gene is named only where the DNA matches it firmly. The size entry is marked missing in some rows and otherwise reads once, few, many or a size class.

CDR3: CASSLEGSGVWKDTQYF
DNA: TGCGCCAGCAGCTTGGAAGGTAGCGGGGTTTGGAAAGATACGCAGTATTTT
length: 17
J: TRBJ2-3
V: TRBV5-1
D: TRBD2
size: few

CDR3: CASRRDIGRETQYF
DNA: TGTGCCAGCAGGAGGGACATAGGGCGGGAGACCCAGTACTTC
length: 14
J: TRBJ2-5
V: TRBV2
D: .
size: .

CDR3: CASSPGTSRETQYF
DNA: TGTGCCAGCTCACCCGGGACTAGCAGGGAGACCCAGTACTTC
length: 14
J: TRBJ2-5
V: TRBV18
D: TRBD2
size: few

CDR3: CAITWAAAGELFF
DNA: TGTGCCATCACATGGGCCGCGGCCGGGGAGCTGTTTTTT
length: 13
J: TRBJ2-2
V: TRBV10-3
D: .
size: .

CDR3: CASSFADSPVGQYF
DNA: TGTGCCAGCAGCTTCGCGGACTCTCCCGTAGGGCAGTACTTC
length: 14
J: TRBJ2-7
V: TRBV7-2
D: .
size: .

CDR3: CAWSVKTLPYGYTF
DNA: TGTGCCTGGAGTGTAAAGACTTTGCCCTATGGCTACACCTTC
length: 14
J: TRBJ1-2
V: TRBV30
D: .
size: .

CDR3: CASSPFRAPSYEQYF
DNA: TGCGCCAGCAGCCCCTTTAGGGCCCCCTCCTACGAGCAGTACTTC
length: 15
J: TRBJ2-7
V: TRBV4-3
D: .
size: .

CDR3: CASSYNNVGGIQETQYF
DNA: TGTGCCAGCAGTTACAACAACGTCGGCGGTATCCAAGAGACCCAGTACTTC
length: 17
J: TRBJ2-5
V: TRBV6-5
D: .
size: few

CDR3: CASSLDPTEKLFF
DNA: TGCGCCAGCAGCTTGGATCCCACAGAAAAACTGTTTTTT
length: 13
J: TRBJ1-4
V: TRBV5-1
D: .
size: few

CDR3: CASSQGLTDTQYF
DNA: TGCGCCAGCAGCCAGGGGTTGACTGATACGCAGTATTTT
length: 13
J: TRBJ2-3
V: TRBV4-3
D: .
size: .

CDR3: CSASSFGPTVEAFF
DNA: TGCAGTGCTAGTTCCTTTGGCCCGACGGTTGAAGCTTTCTTT
length: 14
J: TRBJ1-1
V: TRBV20-1
D: .
size: many

CDR3: CASSVAFQETQYF
DNA: TGTGCCAGCAGCGTAGCGTTCCAAGAGACCCAGTACTTC
length: 13
J: TRBJ2-5
V: TRBV7-2
D: .
size: .

CDR3: CASSLHRSYEQYF
DNA: TGTGCCAGCAGTTTACATAGGTCCTACGAGCAGTACTTC
length: 13
J: TRBJ2-7
V: TRBV12-3/TRBV12-4
D: .
size: few

CDR3: CASSALQGNQPQHF
DNA: TGTGCCAGCAGCGCGTTACAGGGAAATCAGCCCCAGCATTTT
length: 14
J: TRBJ1-5
V: TRBV5-5
D: .
size: once

CDR3: CASSYAGLVVNEQFF
DNA: TGTGCCAGCAGTTACGCGGGCCTCGTGGTAAATGAGCAGTTCTTC
length: 15
J: TRBJ2-1
V: TRBV6-2/TRBV6-3
D: .
size: few

CDR3: CASSREGRANEKLFF
DNA: TGCGCCAGCAGCCGAGAGGGGAGGGCGAATGAAAAACTGTTTTTT
length: 15
J: TRBJ1-4
V: TRBV5-1
D: .
size: .

CDR3: CASSWPAGTGGYEQYF
DNA: TGCGCCAGCAGCTGGCCAGCCGGGACAGGGGGTTACGAGCAGTACTTC
length: 16
J: TRBJ2-7
V: TRBV5-1
D: TRBD1
size: few

CDR3: CAISERDTLWGYTF
DNA: TGTGCCATCAGTGAACGGGACACCTTGTGGGGCTACACCTTC
length: 14
J: TRBJ1-2
V: TRBV10-3
D: .
size: .

CDR3: CASSQAGAVSGELFF
DNA: TGTGCCAGCAGCCAAGCAGGGGCCGTGTCCGGGGAGCTGTTTTTT
length: 15
J: TRBJ2-2
V: TRBV4-2
D: .
size: .

CDR3: CASSWELAGGNEQYF
DNA: TGTGCCAGCAGCTGGGAGCTAGCGGGAGGGAACGAGCAGTACTTC
length: 15
J: TRBJ2-7
V: TRBV5-5
D: TRBD2
size: .

CDR3: CASSFDGTEKETQYF
DNA: TGCGCCAGCAGCTTTGATGGGACAGAGAAAGAGACCCAGTACTTC
length: 15
J: TRBJ2-5
V: TRBV5-1
D: TRBD1
size: few

CDR3: CASSQTGRLLEAFF
DNA: TGCGCCAGCAGCCAAACGGGACGCCTCTTGGAAGCTTTCTTT
length: 14
J: TRBJ1-1
V: TRBV4-1
D: .
size: few

CDR3: CATSRGGGPEAFF
DNA: TGTGCCACCAGCAGAGGAGGTGGCCCTGAAGCTTTCTTT
length: 13
J: TRBJ1-1
V: TRBV15
D: .
size: .

CDR3: CASTVAGGPYEQYF
DNA: TGCGCCAGCACCGTAGCGGGAGGGCCCTACGAGCAGTACTTC
length: 14
J: TRBJ2-7
V: TRBV5-1
D: TRBD2
size: .

CDR3: CASSPPPWTGVESYNEQFF
DNA: TGTGCCAGCAGCCCGCCGCCTTGGACAGGCGTCGAATCCTACAATGAGCAGTTCTTC
length: 19
J: TRBJ2-1
V: TRBV7-6
D: TRBD1
size: .

CDR3: CASSQDANKIGETQYF
DNA: TGTGCCAGCAGCCAAGACGCTAATAAAATCGGGGAGACCCAGTACTTC
length: 16
J: TRBJ2-5
V: TRBV4-2
D: .
size: few

CDR3: CASSPKTGSTYEQYF
DNA: TGCGCCAGCAGCCCCAAAACTGGCAGCACCTACGAGCAGTACTTC
length: 15
J: TRBJ2-7
V: TRBV4-1
D: .
size: few

CDR3: CASSVGQGEETQYF
DNA: TGTGCCAGCAGTGTCGGGCAGGGTGAAGAGACCCAGTACTTC
length: 14
J: TRBJ2-5
V: TRBV2
D: .
size: .

CDR3: CASSVGQATGELFF
DNA: TGTGCCAGCAGCGTAGGCCAAGCAACCGGGGAGCTGTTTTTT
length: 14
J: TRBJ2-2
V: TRBV9
D: .
size: few

CDR3: CAISGTNSPLHF
DNA: TGTGCCATCAGTGGTACCAATTCACCCCTCCACTTT
length: 12
J: TRBJ1-6
V: TRBV10-3
D: .
size: .

CDR3: CASSVAGTSGEKLFF
DNA: TGTGCCAGCAGCGTGGCCGGGACTTCGGGTGAAAAACTGTTTTTT
length: 15
J: TRBJ1-4
V: TRBV7-3
D: .
size: few

CDR3: CASSFSRPNEKLFF
DNA: TGTGCCAGCAGCTTTAGCAGGCCAAATGAAAAACTGTTTTTT
length: 14
J: TRBJ1-4
V: TRBV7-2
D: .
size: few

CDR3: CASSHIRGGTQYF
DNA: TGCGCCAGCAGCCATATACGGGGGGGTACGCAGTATTTT
length: 13
J: TRBJ2-3
V: TRBV4-1
D: TRBD2
size: few

CDR3: CASRPTATSYGYTF
DNA: TGTGCCAGCAGACCTACCGCTACCAGCTATGGCTACACCTTC
length: 14
J: TRBJ1-2
V: TRBV6-5
D: .
size: .

CDR3: CASSRSPEAFF
DNA: TGCGCCAGCAGTCGTAGCCCTGAAGCTTTCTTT
length: 11
J: TRBJ1-1
V: TRBV23-1
D: .
size: .

CDR3: CASSRRGPPYEQYF
DNA: TGTGCCAGCAGCCGGAGGGGGCCCCCCTACGAGCAGTACTTC
length: 14
J: TRBJ2-7
V: TRBV5-6
D: .
size: few

CDR3: CASSLVGQGEREQFF
DNA: TGTGCCAGCAGCTTGGTAGGTCAGGGGGAGCGGGAGCAGTTCTTC
length: 15
J: TRBJ2-1
V: TRBV5-6
D: TRBD1
size: .